Listed below are T cell receptor beta chains from one sample, sequenced in a study of blood T cells in healthy people across ages. One entry per CDR3 protein results from TCRdb running MiXCR on the 5' RACE reads. The table shows hundreds of thousands of distinct CDR3 sequences, with around 52% occurring only once. Sequenced material: blood. The receptors shown here come from a woman aged 80 or over in good health. CDR3s include the opening cysteine and the closing phenylalanine or tryptophan. D genes are given only for firm matches. Rows may omit the clone size; those that give it use once, few, many or a size class.

V: TRBV28
J: TRBJ1-1
D: TRBD1
size: NA
CDR3: CASRRQGGSTEAFF
DNA: TGTGCCAGCAGGCGACAGGGGGGGTCAACTGAAGCTTTCTTT

V: TRBV20-1
J: TRBJ2-3
D: NA
size: NA
CDR3: CSARELPSADTQYF
DNA: TGCAGTGCTAGAGAGCTCCCTAGCGCAGATACGCAGTATTTT

V: TRBV5-1
J: TRBJ2-3
D: NA
size: NA
CDR3: CASSWRAQVGTDTQYF
DNA: TGCGCCAGCAGCTGGAGGGCGCAAGTAGGGACAGATACGCAGTATTTT

V: TRBV12-3/TRBV12-4
J: TRBJ1-5
D: NA
size: NA
CDR3: CASSQISNQPQHF
DNA: TGTGCCAGCAGTCAGATTAGCAATCAGCCCCAGCATTTT

V: TRBV29-1
J: TRBJ2-7
D: NA
size: NA
CDR3: CSVGGLTYEQYF
DNA: TGCAGCGTTGGAGGACTAACCTACGAGCAGTACTTC

V: TRBV12-3/TRBV12-4
J: TRBJ2-1
D: TRBD2
size: once
CDR3: CASRGASGGNNEQFF
DNA: TGTGCCAGCAGAGGGGCTAGCGGGGGAAACAATGAGCAGTTCTTC

V: TRBV19
J: TRBJ2-5
D: TRBD1
size: NA
CDR3: CASSTSDRGLGETQYF
DNA: TGTGCCAGTAGTACCTCCGACAGGGGGCTTGGAGAGACCCAGTACTTC

V: TRBV2
J: TRBJ2-7
D: NA
size: NA
CDR3: CASRVWSEQYF
DNA: TGTGCCAGCAGGGTATGGAGTGAGCAGTACTTC

V: TRBV7-9
J: TRBJ2-2
D: NA
size: NA
CDR3: CASSLALRPRTGELFF
DNA: TGTGCCAGCAGCTTAGCTCTGCGGCCACGCACCGGGGAGCTGTTTTTT

V: TRBV25-1
J: TRBJ2-5
D: NA
size: many
CDR3: CASSERDTVETQYF
DNA: TGTGCCAGCAGTGAACGGGACACGGTGGAGACCCAGTACTTC

V: TRBV27
J: TRBJ2-3
D: TRBD2
size: NA
CDR3: CASSLFLAGGTDTQYF
DNA: TGTGCCAGCAGCCTTTTTCTAGCGGGAGGAACAGATACGCAGTATTTT

V: TRBV2
J: TRBJ2-3
D: TRBD2
size: NA
CDR3: CANSLSSTSGGTDTQYF
DNA: TGTGCCAACAGCCTTTCTTCCACTAGCGGGGGGACAGATACGCAGTATTTT

V: TRBV20-1
J: TRBJ2-5
D: NA
size: many
CDR3: CSARVAPGNQETQYF
DNA: TGCAGTGCTAGAGTAGCCCCGGGGAACCAAGAGACCCAGTACTTC

V: TRBV7-2
J: TRBJ2-1
D: TRBD1
size: many
CDR3: CASSRFGGQFLYNEQFF
DNA: TGTGCCAGCAGCCGATTTGGGGGACAGTTCCTATACAATGAGCAGTTCTTC

V: TRBV7-9
J: TRBJ1-1
D: TRBD1
size: many
CDR3: CASSLSYRGEAFF
DNA: TGTGCCAGCAGCTTAAGTTACAGGGGAGAAGCTTTCTTT

V: TRBV20-1
J: TRBJ2-1
D: TRBD1
size: many
CDR3: CGARSTGSSYNEQFF
DNA: TGCGGTGCCCGGTCGACAGGGAGCTCCTACAATGAGCAGTTCTTC

V: TRBV20-1
J: TRBJ2-1
D: TRBD2
size: NA
CDR3: CSARGRTSGTYDEQFF
DNA: TGCAGTGCTAGAGGGAGGACTAGCGGTACCTACGATGAGCAGTTCTTC

V: TRBV5-1
J: TRBJ2-3
D: NA
size: many
CDR3: CASSLYGATTDTQYF
DNA: TGCGCCAGCAGCTTATACGGGGCGACGACAGATACGCAGTATTTT

V: TRBV12-3/TRBV12-4
J: TRBJ1-2
D: TRBD1
size: few
CDR3: CASSPSDRRNYGYTF
DNA: TGTGCCAGCAGTCCTTCGGACAGGAGAAACTATGGCTACACCTTC

V: TRBV20-1
J: TRBJ2-1
D: NA
size: NA
CDR3: CSARTTRRMNEQFF
DNA: TGCAGTGCTAGGACTACGCGCCGGATGAATGAGCAGTTCTTC

V: TRBV25-1
J: TRBJ2-7
D: TRBD1
size: few
CDR3: CASSPQGVYEQYF
DNA: TGTGCCAGCAGTCCCCAGGGGGTCTACGAGCAGTACTTC

V: TRBV7-8
J: TRBJ2-1
D: NA
size: NA
CDR3: CASSPSGIIKNNEQFF
DNA: TGTGCCAGCAGCCCCTCGGGGATAATTAAAAACAATGAGCAGTTCTTC

V: TRBV25-1
J: TRBJ2-7
D: NA
size: many
CDR3: CASSAEVSSGSYEQYF
DNA: TGTGCCAGCAGTGCAGAAGTATCGAGCGGATCGTACGAGCAGTACTTC

V: TRBV9
J: TRBJ1-4
D: TRBD1
size: NA
CDR3: CASSVTPGQVVFF
DNA: TGTGCCAGCAGCGTCACCCCGGGACAGGTGGTGTTTTTT

V: TRBV29-1
J: TRBJ2-7
D: NA
size: many
CDR3: CSAHGAGTTSEQYF
DNA: TGCAGCGCCCATGGGGCGGGCACGACATCCGAGCAGTACTTC

V: TRBV3-1
J: TRBJ2-7
D: NA
size: NA
CDR3: CASSRGGGSYDQYF
DNA: TGTGCCAGTTCACGGGGTGGTGGATCCTACGATCAGTACTTC

V: TRBV2
J: TRBJ2-2
D: NA
size: many
CDR3: CASRRSYTGELFF
DNA: TGTGCCAGCAGACGGAGCTATACCGGGGAGCTGTTTTTT

V: TRBV5-1
J: TRBJ2-7
D: TRBD2
size: many
CDR3: CASSFGTSGYEQYF
DNA: TGCGCCAGCAGCTTCGGGACTAGCGGGTACGAGCAGTACTTC

V: TRBV12-3/TRBV12-4
J: TRBJ1-2
D: TRBD1
size: NA
CDR3: CASSLGRTGLNYGYTF
DNA: TGTGCCAGCAGTTTAGGACGGACAGGGCTTAACTATGGCTACACCTTC

V: TRBV27
J: TRBJ2-2
D: NA
size: NA
CDR3: CASSYPGGLGELFF
DNA: TGTGCCAGCAGTTACCCGGGGGGCCTCGGGGAGCTGTTTTTT

V: TRBV15
J: TRBJ2-1
D: NA
size: NA
CDR3: CATSSYNRRVAYNEQFF
DNA: TGTGCCACCAGCAGTTATAACAGGAGAGTCGCCTACAATGAGCAGTTCTTC

V: TRBV3-1
J: TRBJ2-5
D: NA
size: many
CDR3: CASRKEGGTQYF
DNA: TGTGCCAGCAGGAAGGAGGGTGGGACCCAGTACTTC

V: TRBV27
J: TRBJ1-2
D: TRBD1
size: NA
CDR3: CASSPPGTGNYGYTF
DNA: TGTGCCAGCAGTCCACCCGGGACAGGGAACTATGGCTACACCTTC

V: TRBV28
J: TRBJ2-1
D: NA
size: NA
CDR3: CASSSHKSDEQFF
DNA: TGTGCCAGCAGTTCCCATAAGTCGGATGAGCAGTTCTTC

V: TRBV28
J: TRBJ2-5
D: NA
size: NA
CDR3: CASTGQEETQYF
DNA: TGTGCCAGCACAGGGCAGGAAGAGACCCAGTACTTC

V: TRBV4-2
J: TRBJ2-1
D: NA
size: NA
CDR3: CASSQEGTNNEQFF
DNA: TGTGCCAGCAGCCAAGAGGGGACCAACAATGAGCAGTTCTTC

V: TRBV9
J: TRBJ2-7
D: NA
size: many
CDR3: CASSVTGTSIYEQYF
DNA: TGTGCCAGCAGCGTAACCGGGACTTCTATCTACGAGCAGTACTTC